This T cell receptor beta chain was sequenced during a study of blood T cell repertoires in COVID-19. On the study more broadly: Acute and convalescent COVID-19 specimens originated in the United States, Italy and Spain. T cells, B-cell-depleted T cells, or PBMCs supplied cDNA or gDNA.

How the authors handled the data: Amplification from reference gene primers served as the basis for estimated nucleated cell counts. TCRdb's table, derived via immunoSEQ multiplex PCR, lists solely in-frame clones and lacks some. Clone size and V and J calls were adopted from that table, with D and trimming inferred from the DNA. This sample has over 200,000 clones; 83% occur once, and the top ten carry roughly 8.8%. CDR3 length: 16 amino acids. Trimming took 5 bases from V and 0 from J, leaving 15 bases between them. Germline CDR1 reads SGHVS; CDR2 reads FNYEAQ. The rearrangement uses TRBV7-6 and TRBJ2-3, with D maybe TRBD1 (5 bases). What was sequenced was peripheral blood. This TCR was sampled from a woman aged 45-65 years with acute or convalescent COVID-19. CDR3 region: CASSSPQGVSTDTQYF. CDR3 DNA: TGTGCCAGCAGCAGCCCTCAGGGCGTTAGCACAGATACGCAGTATTTT. Filled out from reference TRBV7-6 and TRBJ2-3, the complete variable domain reads GAGVSQSPRYKVTKRGQDVALRCDPISGHVSLYWYRQALGQGPEFLTYFNYEAQQDKSGLPNDRFSAERPEGSISTLTIQRTEQRDSAMYRCASSSPQGVSTDTQYFGPGTRLTVL.